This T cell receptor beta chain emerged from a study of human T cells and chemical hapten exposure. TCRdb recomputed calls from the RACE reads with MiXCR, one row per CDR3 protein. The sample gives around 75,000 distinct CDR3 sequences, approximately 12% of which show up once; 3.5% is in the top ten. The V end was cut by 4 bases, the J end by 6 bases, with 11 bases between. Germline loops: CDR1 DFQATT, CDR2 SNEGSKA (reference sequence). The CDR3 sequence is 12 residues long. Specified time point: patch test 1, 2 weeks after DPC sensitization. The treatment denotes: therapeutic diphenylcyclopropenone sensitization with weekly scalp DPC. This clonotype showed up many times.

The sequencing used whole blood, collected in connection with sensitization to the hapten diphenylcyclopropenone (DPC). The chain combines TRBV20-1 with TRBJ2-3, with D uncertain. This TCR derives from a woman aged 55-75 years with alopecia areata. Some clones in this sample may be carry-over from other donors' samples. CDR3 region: CSAKGRMDTQYF. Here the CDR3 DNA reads TGCAGTGCTAAAGGACGCATGGATACGCAGTATTTT.